The sample holds a few counts of the clone carrying this T cell receptor (beta chain). Its antigen is not known. The individuals who served as donors were healthy Caucasians living in Russia, aged roughly 6 to 90. These data come from a study of blood T cells in healthy people across ages. Whole-study context: Through template switching, about one barcoded beta molecule was captured per two T cells, as measured in model experiments.

Study-level points and caveats: Strong correlation linked observed beta diversity and percent naive T cells.

The CDR3 has 15 residues. Germline V gene lookup returns CDR1 LGHNA and CDR2 YSLEER. The V end lost 0 bases, the J end lost 3 bases, and 8 bases lay between the germline ends. Primers used in a second PCR of about 6 to 12 cycles were a sample-barcoded 5' primer and a J-beta primer mix. Each cDNA molecule received a tag from a template-switch adaptor that had 12 random nucleotides. TCRdb re-derived calls from the 5' RACE reads in MiXCR, one entry per CDR3 protein. The table records approximately 820,000 distinct CDR3 sequences, under 45% of them present only once. V is TRBV4-3 and J is TRBJ1-4, with TRBD1 as a possible D gene (5 bases). This TCR came from a man aged 55 to 70 in good health. Sequences were obtained from blood. CDR3 bases: TGCGCCAGCAGCCAAGATACGGGACCTAATGAAAAACTGTTTTTT. It translates to CASSQDTGPNEKLFF.